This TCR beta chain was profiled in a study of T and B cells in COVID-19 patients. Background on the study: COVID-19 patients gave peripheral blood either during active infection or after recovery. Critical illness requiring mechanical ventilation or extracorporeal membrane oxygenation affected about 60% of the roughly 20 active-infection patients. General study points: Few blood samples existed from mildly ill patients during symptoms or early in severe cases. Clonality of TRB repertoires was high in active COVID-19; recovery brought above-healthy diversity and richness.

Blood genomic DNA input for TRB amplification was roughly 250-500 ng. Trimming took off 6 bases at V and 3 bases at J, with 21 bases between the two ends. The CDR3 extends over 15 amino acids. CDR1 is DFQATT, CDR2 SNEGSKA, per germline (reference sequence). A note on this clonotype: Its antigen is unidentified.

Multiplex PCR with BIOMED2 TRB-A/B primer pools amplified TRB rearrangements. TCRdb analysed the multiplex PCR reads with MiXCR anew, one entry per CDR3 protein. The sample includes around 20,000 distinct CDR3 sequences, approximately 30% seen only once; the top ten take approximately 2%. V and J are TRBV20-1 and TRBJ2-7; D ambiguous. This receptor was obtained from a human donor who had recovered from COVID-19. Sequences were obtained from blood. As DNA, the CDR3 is TGCAGTGCCCAGACCTCCGAGCGACATTACTACGAGCAGTACTTC. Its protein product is CSAQTSERHYYEQYF.